The T cell receptor (beta chain) described here comes from a study of metastatic and nonmetastatic thyroid tumors. The overall study: Repertoire comparisons spanned blood and tumor or nodule tissue from malignant and benign thyroid patients. General study points: Significantly higher TCR beta diversity was reportedly seen in malignant thyroid tumors than benign nodules, in blood and tumor.

This clone showed up many times. The antigen is unknown. This sample also contains other DNA sequences that code for the same CDR3. CDR1 is KGHSH, CDR2 LQKENI, per germline. Trimming shortened V by 0 bases and J by 5 bases, and 8 bases separated the two germline ends. This CDR3 comprises 14 residues. In the authors' methods: In papillary thyroid cancer, a distant-metastasis classifier was built using CDR3 differences across clinicopathological groups. Using MiXCR, TCRdb reanalyzed the PCR reads. None of the V and J calls come from the authors' own analysis; TCRdb made them. This table holds more than 25,000 clones, roughly 7.1% found once. Each patient came to thyroid surgery without any prior treatment (of any kind).

Source material: blood. This chain uses TRBV18 with TRBJ2-1; D perhaps matches TRBD2 (6 bases). This clonotype originated in a female donor with papillary thyroid cancer or a benign thyroid nodule (not recorded which). Some clones in this sample may be carry-over from other donors' samples. CDR3: CASSPPSGDNEQFF. CDR3 nucleotides: TGTGCCAGCTCACCACCCTCGGGGGACAATGAGCAGTTCTTC.